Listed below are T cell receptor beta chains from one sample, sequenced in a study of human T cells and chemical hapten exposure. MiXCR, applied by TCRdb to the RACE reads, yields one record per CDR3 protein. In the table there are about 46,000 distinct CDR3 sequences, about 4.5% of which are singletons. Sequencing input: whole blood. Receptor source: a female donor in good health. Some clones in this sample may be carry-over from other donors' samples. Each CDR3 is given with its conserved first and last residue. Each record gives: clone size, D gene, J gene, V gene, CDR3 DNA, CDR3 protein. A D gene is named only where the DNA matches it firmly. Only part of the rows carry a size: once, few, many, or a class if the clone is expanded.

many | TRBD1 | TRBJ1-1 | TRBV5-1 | TGCGCCAGCAGCCTGGACAGGGTCCGGGGGGATGAAGCTTTCTTT | CASSLDRVRGDEAFF
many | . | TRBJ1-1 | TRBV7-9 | TGTGCCAGCAGCTTATCCTCCACTTTGCGAAACATGAACACTGAAGCTTTCTTT | CASSLSSTLRNMNTEAFF
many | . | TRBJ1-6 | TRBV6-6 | TGTGCCAGCAGTTACTCCGGGAGGGGGTCCTATAATTCACCCCTCCACTTT | CASSYSGRGSYNSPLHF
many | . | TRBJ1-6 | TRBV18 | TGTGCCAGCTCACCACCTACAGGGAAAGCCTATAATTCACCCCTCCACTTT | CASSPPTGKAYNSPLHF
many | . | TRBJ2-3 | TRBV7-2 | TGTGCCAGCAGCAACCGGATAGCGCGAAGCACAGATACGCAGTATTTT | CASSNRIARSTDTQYF
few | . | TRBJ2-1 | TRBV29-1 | TGCAGCGTTGAGGGAAACTACAATGAGCAGTTCTTC | CSVEGNYNEQFF
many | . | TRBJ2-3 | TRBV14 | TGTGCCAGCAGCTTACTTCGCACAGATACGCAGTATTTT | CASSLLRTDTQYF
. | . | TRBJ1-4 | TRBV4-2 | TGTGCCAGCAGACCCGATCGGGGTGGTGAAAAACTGTTTTTT | CASRPDRGGEKLFF
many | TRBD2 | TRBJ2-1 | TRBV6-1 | TGTGCCAGCAGCCACTCATCAAGCGGGGGTGGTGAGCAGTTCTTC | CASSHSSSGGGEQFF
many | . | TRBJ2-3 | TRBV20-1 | TGCAGTGCTCCCCCTATGGGGCGCAAAAGCACAGATACGCAGTATTTT | CSAPPMGRKSTDTQYF
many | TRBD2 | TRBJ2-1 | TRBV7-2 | TGTGCCAGCAGCTTAGATCTATCTAGCGGGGGATGGAATGAGCAGTTCTTC | CASSLDLSSGGWNEQFF
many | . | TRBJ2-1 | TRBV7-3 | TGTGCCAGCAGCTCACAGGGAGTAGGTGATGAGCAGTTCTTC | CASSSQGVGDEQFF
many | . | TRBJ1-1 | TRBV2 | TGTGCCAGCAGTGAAGCGGGATATTCTGAAGCTTTCTTT | CASSEAGYSEAFF
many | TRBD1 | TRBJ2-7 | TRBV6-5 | TGTGCCAGCAGTTACTCGACGACAGGTAGGGCCGGGACAGAAAACGTCTACGAGCAGTACTTC | CASSYSTTGRAGTENVYEQYF